Listed here are 32 T cell receptor beta chains from one sample, sequenced in a study of blood T cell repertoires in COVID-19. Sequencing was performed with immunoSEQ multiplex PCR; in TCRdb, only in-frame clones are kept and a portion is missing. The table has under 300,000 clones, around 88% seen once. Sequenced material: PBMCs or T cells enriched from blood (not recorded which). The source of these receptors is a woman aged 40 to 55 with acute COVID-19.

As regards this clone: Relative to the germline gene, one junction end is altered; a read error may explain this. The chain recombines TRBV4-1 with TRBJ1-1; TRBD1 matches at 9 bases. Germline values: CDR1 MGHRA, CDR2 YSYEKL. This CDR3 has 15 residues. The DNA of the CDR3 is TGCGCCAGTAGCCAAGAAAGCCGGGACAGGGCTCGCGCTTTCTTT. Translating it yields CASSQESRDRARAFF.

The chain uses TRBV4-1 and TRBJ2-1, with D tentatively TRBD2 (6 bases). V gave up 4 bases and J gave up 4 bases, with 14 bases separating them. The CDR3 is 15 residues long. CDR1 and CDR2 from the germline V gene are MGHRA and YSYEKL. The DNA for the CDR3 is TGCGCCAGCAGCCCGACTTCGGGACTTTACAATGAGCAGTTCTTC. Its protein is CASSPTSGLYNEQFF.

This clone was counted once. The chain carries TRBV9 and TRBJ2-2; TRBD2 agrees at 10 bases. Germline lookup yields CDR1 SGDLS and CDR2 YYNGEE. Germline trimming cut 3 bases from V and 5 bases from J; bases unmatched to any gene: 4. The CDR3 has 15 amino acids. CDR3 bases: TGTGCCAGCAGCGCTAGCGGGAGTGGGACCGGGGAGCTGTTTTTT. It is translated as CASSASGSGTGELFF.

This chain uses TRBV10-3 with TRBJ1-2; 8 nucleotides match TRBD1. The CDR3 sequence is 17 residues long. Trimming removed 6 bases from V and 0 bases from J; junction bases left unmatched: 12. The germline V gene encodes CDR1 ENHRY and CDR2 SYGVKD. The CDR3 bases are TGTGCCATCAGGACCGGGACAGGCGATGTAGCTAACTATGGCTACACCTTC. As protein: CAIRTGTGDVANYGYTF.

The J gene is TRBJ2-5, the V gene TRBV25-1; 7 bases line up with TRBD2. The CDR3 is 15 residues long. Germline V lookup: CDR1 MGHDK, CDR2 SYGVNS. Germline trimming cut 1 base from V and 4 bases from J; bases unmatched to any gene: 6. In nucleotides, the CDR3 is TGTGCCAGCAGTGAATCCCTTTCGGGAGGAGAGACCCAGTACTTC. It yields the protein CASSESLSGGETQYF.

The rearrangement links TRBV6-6 to TRBJ2-5; perhaps TRBD2 as D (5 bases). Per the germline V gene, CDR1 is MNHNY and CDR2 is SVGAGI (reference sequence). The CDR3 spans 14 residues. V was trimmed by 6 bases and J by 2 bases, leaving 13 bases between them. The CDR3 protein is CASSPGVVQETQYF. The CDR3, as DNA: TGTGCCAGCAGCCCCGGGGTAGTTCAAGAGACCCAGTACTTC.

The rearrangement uses TRBV11-3 and TRBJ2-3; 9 bases map to TRBD2. The V segment lost 2 bases and the J segment 6 bases; nucleotides outside the gene matches: 12. This CDR3 is 17 amino acids long. Germline CDR1 is SGHNT and CDR2 is YENEEA. The CDR3 region has the DNA TGTGCCAGCAGCTTAAATCCTGAGCGGGAGGTCCCGGATACGCAGTATTTT. Translating gives CASSLNPEREVPDTQYF.

This clone appeared a single time. One end of the junction fails to match germline, which may point to a read error. This chain connects TRBV6-5 to TRBJ2-7; 7 bases line up with TRBD1. The length of the CDR3 is 13 residues. Per the germline V gene, CDR1 is MNHEY and CDR2 is SVGAGI. CDR3 amino acids: CASSYSRTGGNHF. CDR3 DNA: TGTGCCAGCAGTTACAGCCGGACAGGAGGCAATCACTTC.

The gene calls are TRBV24-1 and TRBJ1-6; 8 bases agree with TRBD1. After removal of 0 bases from V and 0 bases from J, the junction contained 6 bases not matched to a gene. The V gene's germline CDR1 is KGHDR and CDR2 SFDVKD. The CDR3 is made up of 19 amino acids. The DNA of the CDR3 is TGTGCCACCAGTGATTTGAAGGACAGGGACAGCTCCTATAATTCACCCCTCCACTTT. Its translation: CATSDLKDRDSSYNSPLHF.

The chain couples TRBV10-3 to TRBJ2-3; a possible D gene is TRBD2 (5 bases). Germline values: CDR1 ENHRY, CDR2 SYGVKD. The V end lost 7 bases, the J end lost 4 bases, and 15 bases lay between the germline ends. The CDR3 covers 14 residues. CDR3 sequence reads: CAIKEGVSADTQYF. DNA of the CDR3: TGTGCCATCAAAGAGGGAGTGAGCGCAGATACGCAGTATTTT.

This clone occurred a few times. This chain uses TRBV6-2 or TRBV6-3 with TRBJ1-1, with D uncertain. The CDR3 contains 12 residues. With 6 bases removed from V and 1 base from J, the gap between germline ends came to 6 bases. CDR1 is MNHEY and CDR2 is SVGEGT in the germline V gene. The CDR3 protein is CASSEQNTEAFF. CDR3 DNA: TGTGCCAGCAGCGAACAGAACACTGAAGCTTTCTTT.

The chain couples TRBV23-1 to TRBJ2-2, with 9 bases aligning to TRBD2. TRBV23-1 is an ORF; its function is uncertain. V lost 3 bases to trimming and J lost 1 base; unmatched junction nucleotides: 9. This CDR3 is built from 18 residues. CDR3 amino acids: CASSHHDLAGMNTGELFF. The CDR3 DNA follows: TGCGCCAGCAGTCATCACGATCTAGCGGGGATGAACACCGGGGAGCTGTTTTTT.

This chain uses TRBV7-9 with TRBJ1-6; TRBD1 matches 12 bases. Germline assignment: CDR1 SEHNR and CDR2 FQNEAQ (reference sequence). The length of the CDR3 is 16 residues. Trimming at V came to 5 bases and at J to 10 bases, leaving 9 bases not matched to a gene. The CDR3 is CASSPTGTGGWSPLHF. The CDR3 DNA reads TGTGCCAGCAGCCCAACCGGGACAGGGGGCTGGTCACCCCTCCACTTT.

The chain's CDR3 is CSVSGTSTANYGYTF. CDR3 sequence (DNA): TGCAGCGTGTCCGGGACATCGACCGCTAACTATGGCTACACCTTC. The J gene is TRBJ1-2, the V gene TRBV29-1, with a weak D call TRBD1 (6 bases). Trimming pared 6 bases from V and 0 bases from J, leaving 17 bases between. This CDR3 region has 15 residues. Per germline, CDR1 SQVTM and CDR2 ANQGSEA.

The chain combines TRBV11-2 with TRBJ2-7; 10 bases line up with TRBD1. The CDR3 totals 16 residues. The V gene's germline CDR1 is SGHAT and CDR2 FQNNGV. The V gene end was trimmed by 4 bases and the J gene end by 1 base; junction bases not matched to a gene: 7. Here the CDR3 DNA reads TGTGCCAGCAGCTGGCCTCGGGACAGGGGTTCCTACGAGCAGTACTTC. Its translation is CASSWPRDRGSYEQYF.

This chain's CDR3 is CASSQATGKSGNTIYF. In DNA, the CDR3 is TGCGCCAGCAGCCAAGCCACAGGAAAATCTGGAAACACCATATATTTT. The genes are TRBV4-1 and TRBJ1-3, with D maybe TRBD1 (5 bases). Per the germline V gene, CDR1 is MGHRA and CDR2 is YSYEKL. This CDR3 has 16 residues. Trimming took off 1 base at V and 1 base at J, with 11 bases between the two ends.

This clone was picked up a small number of times. This rearrangement joins TRBV6-5 to TRBJ1-4; 11 bases agree with TRBD1. The germline V gene encodes CDR1 MNHEY and CDR2 SVGAGI. The junction had 6 bases not matched to a gene; V was cut back by 4 bases and J by 8 bases. This CDR3 is 15 amino acids long. The CDR3 here is CASSFPGQGGEKLFF. For the CDR3, the DNA is TGTGCCAGCAGTTTTCCGGGACAGGGGGGGGAAAAACTGTTTTTT.

This clone was seen only a few times. The gene calls are TRBV5-1 and TRBJ2-1; TRBD2 agrees at 10 bases. There are 13 residues in the CDR3. With 0 bases clipped from V and 13 bases from J, the junction kept 4 bases outside the gene matches. Germline assignment: CDR1 SGHRS and CDR2 YFSETQ. In DNA form, the CDR3 reads TGCGCCAGCAGCTTGGCGCTAGCGGGAGTTCAGTTCTTC. It translates to CASSLALAGVQFF.

The V gene is TRBV4-1, the J gene TRBJ2-7; 10 positions match TRBD1. Germline values: CDR1 MGHRA, CDR2 YSYEKL. This CDR3 has 15 amino acids. Trimming cost V 0 bases and J 7 bases; bases outside gene matches: 6. CDR3 loop: CASSQDRTGGGEQYF. As DNA, the CDR3 is TGCGCCAGCAGCCAAGATCGGACAGGGGGTGGGGAGCAGTACTTC.

The chain employs TRBV13 and TRBJ2-3, with TRBD2 matching 12 bases. The germline CDR1 and CDR2 sequences are PRHDT and FYEKMQ (reference sequence). Trimming took 4 bases from V and 2 from J; bases not matched to a gene: 7. This CDR3 spans 17 amino acids. This chain's CDR3 is CASSSRTSGDNTDTQYF. CDR3 in DNA: TGTGCCAGCAGCTCTCGGACTAGCGGGGATAACACAGATACGCAGTATTTT.

The CDR3: CASSLVGGSSYNEQFF. The CDR3 DNA is TGTGCCAGCAGCTTAGTGGGCGGGAGCTCCTACAATGAGCAGTTCTTC. The chain recombines TRBV7-2 with TRBJ2-1; TRBD2 matches at 7 bases. The germline V gene encodes CDR1 SGHTA and CDR2 FQGNSA. Unmatched junction bases numbered 3, after V lost 1 base and J lost 0 bases. The CDR3 consists of 16 residues.

The chain uses TRBV27 and TRBJ2-7, with D maybe TRBD1 (5 bases). The V and J ends lost 0 bases and 6 bases respectively, with 9 bases between them. Looked up from germline, CDR1 is MNHEY and CDR2 is SMNVEV (reference sequence). This CDR3 comprises 13 residues. The CDR3 sequence: CASSLSGQGEQYF. The CDR3 region has the DNA TGTGCCAGCAGTTTATCGGGCCAGGGCGAGCAGTACTTC.

The chain uses TRBV9 and TRBJ1-1, with unresolved D. The V gene's germline CDR1 is SGDLS and CDR2 YYNGEE. The CDR3 has 15 residues. Deletions cut 3 bases from V and 4 bases from J, with 16 bases between. CDR3 DNA: TGTGCCAGCAGCGAAGGAGGCGGTTTCATCACTGAAGCTTTCTTT. It yields the protein CASSEGGGFITEAFF.

The chain employs TRBV12-3 or TRBV12-4 and TRBJ2-1, with 10 bases fitting TRBD2. With V trimmed by 7 bases and J by 6 bases, 3 bases remained unmatched. The CDR3 is 13 residues long. The CDR3 loop is CASTWTSGNEQFF. CDR3 DNA sequence: TGTGCCAGCACCTGGACTAGCGGCAATGAGCAGTTCTTC.

V and J are TRBV14 and TRBJ1-3, with a weak D call TRBD1 (5 bases). V was cut by 0 bases and J by 2 bases, with 14 bases left in between. Germline lookup yields CDR1 SGHDN and CDR2 FVKESK. This CDR3 contains 17 residues. CDR3 bases: TGTGCCAGCAGCCAAGATCTTCCAGGGTCTACTGGAAACACCATATATTTT. This sequence encodes CASSQDLPGSTGNTIYF.

The J gene is TRBJ2-3, the V gene TRBV18, with 8 nucleotides matching TRBD2. With 3 bases clipped from V and 4 bases from J, the junction kept 9 bases outside the gene matches. The CDR3 has 16 amino acids. Germline CDR1 and CDR2: KGHSH and LQKENI. The CDR3 is CASSPGLEVVADTQYF. CDR3 DNA sequence: TGTGCCAGCTCACCGGGACTAGAGGTAGTAGCAGATACGCAGTATTTT.

The gene calls are TRBV18 and TRBJ1-2, with 8 bases matching TRBD1. Losses at the gene ends were 2 bases for V and 6 bases for J; bases not matched to a gene: 11. Looked up from germline, CDR1 is KGHSH and CDR2 is LQKENI. This CDR3 has 16 residues. The chain's CDR3 is CASSPTRALTGDGYTF. The CDR3 DNA reads TGTGCCAGCTCACCAACACGTGCCTTGACAGGGGATGGCTACACCTTC. Full variable domain (outside the CDR3, taken from reference TRBV18 and TRBJ1-2): NAGVMQNPRHLVRRRGQEARLRCSPMKGHSHVYWYRQLPEEGLKFMVYLQKENIIDESGMPKERFSAEFPKEGPSILRIQQVVRGDSAAYFCASSPTRALTGDGYTFGSGTRLTVV.

The chain recombines TRBV7-6 with TRBJ2-5; 7 bases are shared with TRBD1. Germline V CDR1 and CDR2: SGHVS, FNYEAQ. The V and J ends lost 3 bases and 5 bases, in that order; junction bases with no gene match: 3. CDR3 length: 13 amino acids. The CDR3 DNA follows: TGTGCCAGCAGCTTTACAGGGGCCGAGACCCAGTACTTC. Amino acids: CASSFTGAETQYF.

On this clone itself: Other DNA sequences from this sample encode an identical CDR3 as well. The chain recombines TRBV15 with TRBJ2-7, with D tentatively TRBD1 (5 bases). The germline gives CDR1 LNHNV, CDR2 YYDKDF (reference sequence). V shed 1 base and J shed 3 bases, with 7 bases lying between them. The CDR3 is made up of 13 amino acids. The DNA for the CDR3 is TGTGCCACCAGCAGAGGTAGGGGCTACGAGCAGTACTTC. Translating it yields CATSRGRGYEQYF.

This chain links TRBV6-5 with TRBJ2-7, with 12 bases lining up with TRBD2. The CDR3 length is 15 residues. CDR1 and CDR2 (germline): MNHEY, SVGAGI. J gave up 4 bases and V 2 bases, and 3 bases lay outside the gene matches. The CDR3 region is CASSYPGTSGYEQYF. The CDR3 nucleotides read TGTGCCAGCAGTTACCCCGGGACTAGCGGGTACGAGCAGTACTTC.

The V and J genes are TRBV7-8 and TRBJ2-7; D perhaps matches TRBD1 (6 bases). Germline V gives CDR1 SGHVS, CDR2 FQNEAQ. V lost 1 base and J 0 bases, leaving 13 bases between the germline ends. The CDR3 is 16 amino acids. The CDR3 DNA reads TGTGCCAGCAGCTTAGAGACCGGGACATTCTCCTACGAGCAGTACTTC. Translation gives CASSLETGTFSYEQYF.

The chain carries TRBV4-1 and TRBJ2-7, with D unresolved. Germline loops: CDR1 MGHRA, CDR2 YSYEKL. Trimming pared 2 bases from V and 3 bases from J, leaving 5 bases between. This CDR3 is built from 12 residues. The CDR3 region is CASSQRGYEQYF. Written as DNA, the CDR3 is TGCGCCAGCAGCCAAAGAGGCTACGAGCAGTACTTC.